The 24 T cell receptor beta chains below were found in one sample sequenced in a study of T cell clonality in common variable immunodeficiency (dated by TCRdb to about 2015). The receptor library was made with the immunoSEQ multiplex PCR assay. Drawn from immuneACCESS, this table holds only the in-frame rearrangements with V and J called that TCRdb kept. Clones are partly lost; checked studies trace under half to an unresolved V gene and leave the rest unexplained. The table for this sample lists around 39,000 clones, none of them counted only once. The top ten hold roughly 3% of the sample. Input material: peripheral blood mononuclear cells. The receptor set was obtained from a person aged 18 to 75 in good health.

Concerning this clone: Read coverage stops 3 residues before the CDR3 terminus; the germline J gene supplies the remainder. This sequence joins TRBV18 and TRBJ1-1; 9 bases line up with TRBD1. CDR1 KGHSH and CDR2 LQKENI come from the germline V gene. CDR3 length equals 14 residues. The ends lost 2 bases at V and 7 bases at J; junction bases unmatched: 5. The sequenced part of the CDR3 DNA is TGTGCCAGCTCACCAGAACAGGGGGCGGGTGAA. Amino acids: CASSPEQGAGE. Given in full, the CDR3 is CASSPEQGAGEAFF.

This clone was found many times. With the read ending 3 residues before the CDR3 end, the germline J gene is used to fill in that end. The chain employs TRBV7-6 and TRBJ2-3, with 7 bases lining up with TRBD2. The junction had 6 bases not matched to a gene; V was cut back by 1 base and J by 2 bases. CDR3 length equals 16 residues. Germline V CDR1 and CDR2: SGHVS, FNYEAQ. CDR3 bases read: TGTGCCAGCAGCTTAGACATGAGCGGGAACACAGATACG. Encoded protein: CASSLDMSGNTDT. The whole CDR3 protein is CASSLDMSGNTDTQYF. Supplemented by reference TRBV7-6 and TRBJ2-3, the full variable domain reads GAGVSQSPRYKVTKRGQDVALRCDPISGHVSLYWYRQALGQGPEFLTYFNYEAQQDKSGLPNDRFSAERPEGSISTLTIQRTEQRDSAMYRCASSLDMSGNTDTQYFGPGTRLTVL.

This clone was detected many times. The read stops 3 residues short of the end of the CDR3; the missing end is completed from the germline J gene. The chain is built from TRBV28 and TRBJ2-1; 7 bases line up with TRBD2. Germline V gene lookup returns CDR1 MDHEN and CDR2 SYDVKM. The CDR3 consists of 15 residues. V shed 4 bases, J shed 2 bases, and the junction held 5 bases outside the gene matches. The part of the CDR3 DNA that was read is TGTGCCAGCAGTTCCCGGACTAGTCCCTACAATGAG. Its protein is CASSSRTSPYNE. The CDR3 as a whole reads CASSSRTSPYNEQFF. The whole variable domain, filled in from reference TRBV28 and TRBJ2-1, reads DVKVTQSSRYLVKRTGEKVFLECVQDMDHENMFWYRQDPGLGLRLIYFSYDVKMKEKGDIPEGYSVSREKKERFSLILESASTNQTSMYLCASSSRTSPYNEQFFGPGTRLTVL.

The table lists this clone with many counts. With a far larger clone one base away, a read error is the likely cause. Coverage ceases 3 residues before the CDR3 finishes, and the germline J gene fills in the end. At the DNA level, this CDR3 is encoded by other sequences in the same sample as well. The V call is TRBV6-2 or TRBV6-3, the J call TRBJ2-3; 15 bases line up with TRBD2. CDR1 and CDR2 from the germline V gene are MNHEY and SVGEGT. V was clipped by 6 bases and J by 4 bases; unmatched bases: 5. CDR3 length equals 16 residues. CDR3 amino acids: CASSAGLAGGADTQYF. The DNA read from the CDR3 is TGTGCCAGCAGCGCCGGACTAGCGGGAGGGGCAGATACG.

This clone was found many times. The sequence runs out 3 residues before the end of the CDR3; the remainder is reconstructed from the germline J gene. The chain recombines TRBV5-1 with TRBJ1-2, with a tentative D call TRBD1 (6 bases). Germline V gene lookup returns CDR1 SGHRS and CDR2 YFSETQ. The CDR3 sequence is 15 residues long. Trimming pared 4 bases from V and 2 bases from J, leaving 15 bases between. The CDR3 DNA, read in part, is TGCGCCAGCAGCATCAATACAGGGAGCAACTATGGC. It codes for CASSINTGSNYG. From start to end, the CDR3 is CASSINTGSNYGYTF.

This clone has at least ten counts. Read coverage stops 3 residues before the CDR3 terminus; the germline J gene supplies the remainder. This sequence joins TRBV4-1 and TRBJ2-3, with TRBD2 identical over 7 bases. Trimming took 2 bases from V and 0 from J; bases not matched to a gene: 5. This CDR3 region has 16 residues. Germline CDR1 is MGHRA and CDR2 is YSYEKL. The DNA read from the CDR3 is TGCGCCAGCAGCCAAAGAAGCGGGACTAGCACAGATACG. Residues: CASSQRSGTSTDT. The CDR3 reads in full as CASSQRSGTSTDTQYF.

This clone came up many times. The read ends 3 residues early relative to the CDR3; the germline J gene fills the gap. The chain links TRBV10-3 to TRBJ1-5; TRBD1 is a possible D gene (6 bases). The germline V and J ends were trimmed by 10 bases and 5 bases, with 12 bases remaining between them. Germline CDR1 and CDR2: ENHRY and SYGVKD. The CDR3 spans 12 residues. CDR3 sequence: CATMGADQPQHF. The CDR3 DNA, read in part, is TGTGCCACCATGGGGGCAGATCAGCCC.

This clone was counted many times. Read sequence stops 3 residues before the CDR3 end, and the germline J gene provides the missing end. The J gene is TRBJ2-1, the V gene TRBV5-1; D unresolved. The CDR3 runs 12 residues. V lost 2 bases, J lost 5 bases, and 5 bases lay in between. Germline-derived CDR1 and CDR2 are SGHRS and YFSETQ. CDR3 sequence reads: CASSLYDNEQFF. The covered CDR3 bases are TGCGCCAGCAGCTTATATGACAATGAG. The variable domain in full, completed from reference TRBV5-1 and TRBJ2-1, reads KAGVTQTPRYLIKTRGQQVTLSCSPISGHRSVSWYQQTPGQGLQFLFEYFSETQRNKGNFPGRFSGRQFSNSRSEMNVSTLELGDSALYLCASSLYDNEQFFGPGTRLTVL.

This clone was detected many times. The sequenced fragment ends 3 residues before the CDR3 boundary, so the rest is inferred from the germline J gene. The chain couples TRBV2 to TRBJ1-1; the D is unclear. In germline, CDR1 is SNHLY, CDR2 FYNNEI. The germline V and J ends were trimmed by 3 bases and 4 bases, with 9 bases remaining between them. CDR3 length: 13 amino acids. The CDR3 loop reads CASSEGMSTEAFF. The sequenced CDR3 bases are TGTGCCAGCAGTGAGGGCATGTCCACTGAA.

This clone was found many times. The read ends 3 residues before the CDR3 terminus; that terminus is restored from the germline J gene. The chain couples TRBV2 to TRBJ1-1; TRBD1 matches at 7 bases. V dropped 3 bases and J dropped 0; count of bases not matched to a gene: 1. Germline V gene data show CDR1 as SNHLY and CDR2 as FYNNEI. The CDR3 spans 14 residues. CDR3 sequence: CASSEGTVNTEAFF. Partial CDR3 DNA: TGTGCCAGCAGTGAGGGGACAGTGAACACTGAA.

In its sample, this clone was seen many times. The CDR3 spells CASSPPTGVSYEQYF. Incomplete CDR3 DNA: TGTGCCAGCAGCCCACCGACAGGGGTTTCCTACGAG. The rearrangement uses TRBV7-9 and TRBJ2-7; 8 positions match TRBD1. Read coverage stops 3 residues before the CDR3 terminus; the germline J gene supplies the remainder. Germline trimming cut 5 bases from V and 1 base from J; bases unmatched to any gene: 7. Germline V gene lookup returns CDR1 SEHNR and CDR2 FQNEAQ (reference sequence). The CDR3 extends over 15 amino acids.

This clone has a count of ten or more. CDR3 region: CASSVDSAYGYTF. The sequenced part of the CDR3 DNA is TGTGCCAGCAGCGTTGACAGTGCCTATGGC. V usage is TRBV2 and J usage is TRBJ1-2; maybe TRBD1 (5 bases). The observed sequence ends 3 residues before the CDR3 terminus, with the missing tail filled in from the germline J gene. The V and J ends lost 6 bases and 4 bases respectively, with 12 bases between them. The CDR3 totals 13 residues. Germline V CDR1 and CDR2: SNHLY, FYNNEI.

This clone was detected many times. Read coverage stops 3 residues before the CDR3 terminus; the germline J gene supplies the remainder. The genes are TRBV15 and TRBJ2-7, with TRBD1 matching 8 bases. Germline CDR1 and CDR2: LNHNV and YYDKDF (reference sequence). V was pared by 0 bases and J by 2 bases, with 0 bases of the junction left unmatched. The CDR3 totals 14 residues. CDR3 protein: CATSRDRGPYEQYF. The CDR3 bases that were read are TGTGCCACCAGCAGAGACAGGGGGCCCTACGAG. The entire variable domain, with the rest obtained from reference TRBV15 and TRBJ2-7, is as follows: DAMVIQNPRYQVTQFGKPVTLSCSQTLNHNVMYWYQQKSSQAPKLLFHYYDKDFNNEADTPDNFQSRRPNTSFCFLDIRSPGLGDTAMYLCATSRDRGPYEQYFGPGTRLTVT.

There are many counts of this clone. The CDR3 extends 3 residues past the end of the read, so its final part is completed from the germline J gene. The chain uses TRBV12-3 or TRBV12-4 and TRBJ2-7; TRBD1 aligns across 9 bases. With V trimmed by 5 bases and J by 5 bases, 10 bases remained unmatched. CDR3 size: 15 residues. CDR3 residues: CASSRAGTGTHEQYF. The CDR3 DNA, read in part, is TGTGCCAGCAGTCGGGCCGGGACAGGGACCCACGAG.

This clone is medium-sized by share. The read is 3 residues too short to cover the CDR3 end, so that end is filled in from the germline J gene. The chain is built from TRBV5-1 and TRBJ1-1; D may be TRBD1 (6 bases). This CDR3 has 13 amino acids. The V gene's germline CDR1 is SGHRS and CDR2 YFSETQ. Trimming stripped 3 bases from V and 7 bases from J, with 13 bases between. This chain's CDR3 is CASSSGQEGEAFF. The part of the CDR3 DNA that was read is TGCGCCAGCAGCTCGGGACAAGAAGGTGAA.

This clone was counted at least ten times. The CDR3 end is not reached by the read, which stops 3 residues before it; the germline J gene fills it in. The genes are TRBV7-9 and TRBJ2-1; D not resolved. The germline V gene has CDR1 SEHNR and CDR2 FQNEAQ (reference sequence). This CDR3 has 15 residues. The V end lost 1 base, the J end lost 0 bases, and 7 bases lay between the germline ends. CDR3 loop: CASSLGDSSYNEQFF. Partial CDR3 DNA: TGTGCCAGCAGCTTAGGAGACTCCTCCTACAATGAG.

This clone has at least ten counts. The observed sequence ends 3 residues before the CDR3 terminus, with the missing tail filled in from the germline J gene. The V gene is TRBV19, the J gene TRBJ1-2, with a tentative D call TRBD1 (5 bases). CDR1 is LNHDA, CDR2 SQIVND, per germline (reference sequence). The CDR3 is made up of 16 amino acids. The germline V and J ends were trimmed by 1 base and 2 bases, with 14 bases remaining between them. CDR3 amino acids: CASSIGWAKGNYGYTF. The CDR3 DNA, read in part, is TGTGCCAGTAGTATAGGTTGGGCAAAGGGGAACTATGGC.

This clone was recorded at least ten times. The CDR3 end falls 3 residues outside the read, so it is completed with the germline J gene. The chain employs TRBV6-1 and TRBJ1-4, with D maybe TRBD1 (6 bases). This CDR3 has 16 amino acids. Germline CDR1 is MNHNS and CDR2 is SASEGT. Trimming removed 4 bases from V and 1 base from J, with 13 bases in between. The CDR3 spells CASSVEGVVTNEKLFF. Incomplete CDR3 DNA: TGTGCCAGCAGTGTCGAGGGGGTCGTAACTAATGAAAAA.

Comment on this clone: The CDR3 end lies 3 residues beyond the end of the read and is filled in from the germline J gene. The chain recombines TRBV25-1 with TRBJ2-7, with D possibly TRBD1 on 6 matching bases. Trimming took 3 bases from V and 0 from J, leaving 9 bases between them. Germline loops: CDR1 MGHDK, CDR2 SYGVNS. The CDR3 is 14 amino acids. The CDR3 DNA, read in part, is TGTGCCAGCAGTGACCTAGGGGGCTCCTACGAG. Protein sequence: CASSDLGGSYE. The whole CDR3 reads CASSDLGGSYEQYF.

A note on this clone: The CDR3 is cut off 3 residues early in the read; its end comes from the germline J gene. This chain joins TRBV18 and TRBJ1-5; D ambiguous. Deletions cut 3 bases from V and 1 base from J, with 4 bases between. The CDR3 is 13 residues long. CDR1 KGHSH and CDR2 LQKENI come from the germline V gene. The CDR3: CASSPSSNQPQHF. The DNA read from the CDR3 is TGTGCCAGCTCACCTTCGAGCAATCAGCCC.

This clone was recorded at least ten times. The read halts 3 residues ahead of the CDR3 end, with the missing end drawn from the germline J gene. The sample contains more than one DNA sequence encoding this CDR3. V is TRBV18 and J is TRBJ2-3; a possible D gene is TRBD1 (5 bases). Germline loops: CDR1 KGHSH, CDR2 LQKENI. V lost 3 bases and J 4 bases, leaving 20 bases between the germline ends. The CDR3 is 17 amino acids. CDR3 bases read: TGTGCCAGCTCACCCCGGTTTGTGGCAGGGAAGTCAGATACG. Residues: CASSPRFVAGKSDT. Given in full, the CDR3 is CASSPRFVAGKSDTQYF.

This clone was recorded many times. CDR3 bases read: TGCAGTGCTCCTGCAACTAGCGGTCCCACGATTAGCACAGATACG. Its translation is CSAPATSGPTISTDT. Given in full, the CDR3 is CSAPATSGPTISTDTQYF. The rearrangement joins TRBV20-1 to TRBJ2-3, with 8 bases aligning to TRBD2. The CDR3 end falls 3 residues outside the read, so it is completed with the germline J gene. The CDR3 has 18 residues. CDR1 DFQATT and CDR2 SNEGSKA come from the germline V gene (reference sequence). Losses at the gene ends were 5 bases for V and 0 bases for J; bases not matched to a gene: 16.

This clone has ten or more counts. The read halts 3 residues ahead of the CDR3 end, with the missing end drawn from the germline J gene. The chain has TRBV19 and TRBJ1-5, with D uncertain. The CDR3 extends over 15 amino acids. With 4 bases removed from V and 6 bases from J, the gap between germline ends came to 16 bases. Germline loops: CDR1 LNHDA, CDR2 SQIVND (reference sequence). The CDR3 region is CASSTASGVVQPQHF. The sequenced CDR3 bases are TGTGCCAGTAGTACCGCGAGCGGGGTCGTTCAGCCC.

There are many counts of this clone. The read halts 3 residues ahead of the CDR3 end, with the missing end drawn from the germline J gene. The chain links TRBV19 to TRBJ1-3, with 7 bases lining up with TRBD1. Trimming removed 5 bases from V and 0 bases from J; junction bases left unmatched: 1. Germline assignment: CDR1 LNHDA and CDR2 SQIVND (reference sequence). The CDR3 is 14 residues long. The CDR3 bases that were read are TGTGCCAGTAGTTCAGGGGGCTCTGGAAACACC. Translating gives CASSSGGSGNT. The whole CDR3 region reads CASSSGGSGNTIYF.